This T cell receptor (beta chain) was documented in a study of blood T cell repertoires in COVID-19. Study details: From the United States, Italy and Spain came samples of acute and convalescent COVID-19.

Method: immunoSEQ multiplex PCR; TCRdb's copy keeps in-frame clones and lacks some. The sample yields roughly 240,000 clones, 83% seen once. Participants had their cohort set by participant-reported clinical history. People in the exposed group encountered a COVID-19 case within 2 weeks before entering the study. Sequences were obtained from PBMCs or T cells enriched from blood (not recorded which). The clonotype originates from a woman aged 40-49 years who had been exposed to COVID-19.

CDR3 DNA sequence: TGTGCCTGGAGCGCCGCCGGGGGTAGCGGTTCACCCCTCCACTTT. It codes for CAWSAAGGSGSPLHF. The chain links TRBV30 to TRBJ1-6; maybe TRBD1 (5 bases). This CDR3 region has 15 residues. Trimming left V 3 bases short and J 9 bases short, with 18 bases between. Germline V gives CDR1 GTSNPN, CDR2 SVGIG (reference sequence).